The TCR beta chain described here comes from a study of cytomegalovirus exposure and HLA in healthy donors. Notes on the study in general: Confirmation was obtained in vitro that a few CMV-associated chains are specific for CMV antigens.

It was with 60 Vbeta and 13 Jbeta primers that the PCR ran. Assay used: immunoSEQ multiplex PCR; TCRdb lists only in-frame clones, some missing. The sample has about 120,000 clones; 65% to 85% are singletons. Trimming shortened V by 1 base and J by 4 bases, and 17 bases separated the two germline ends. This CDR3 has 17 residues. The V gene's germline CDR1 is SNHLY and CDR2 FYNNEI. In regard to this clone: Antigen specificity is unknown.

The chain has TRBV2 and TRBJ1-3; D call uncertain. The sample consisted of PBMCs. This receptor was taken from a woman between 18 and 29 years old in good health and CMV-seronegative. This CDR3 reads CASSEVPGPRTGNTIYF. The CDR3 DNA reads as TGTGCCAGCAGTGAAGTACCGGGTCCCCGAACCGGAAACACCATATATTTT.